A selection of T cell receptor beta chains follows, all from one sample in a study of early T cells in non-severe SARS-CoV-2 infection. TCRdb ran MiXCR on the 5' RACE reads and lists one entry per CDR3 protein. The table lists roughly 65,000 distinct CDR3 sequences, over 9% of them singletons. The source material was whole blood. These receptors all stem from an adult who was a healthcare worker with PCR-confirmed SARS-CoV-2 infection or an uninfected control (not recorded which). The conserved cysteine and the conserved F or W are not part of the CDR3 here.

>TRBV2
ASTDGSYEQY
>TRBV6-1
ASIRAGTQGYEQY
>TRBV11-1
AGHLGGTAPRSPLH
>TRBV5-1
ASSKTSGANVLT
>TRBV25-1
ASSEWAVSNTGELF
>TRBV18
ASAGQEKTQY
>TRBV20-1
SASGGPHNEQF
>TRBV12-3/TRBV12-4
ASSFRVLHNEQF
>TRBV6-2/TRBV6-3
ASSEVSPFGEQY
>TRBV5-6
ASSLFRDTSYNEQF
>TRBV7-9
ASSFGTGGLDTQY
>TRBV6-5
ASSRGGGDNGYT
>TRBV9
ASSAGTDNSPLH
>TRBV10-3
AISRDRDLSKNIQY
>TRBV7-9
AGPDTQY
>TRBV20-1
SAGTGSGEQF
>TRBV9
ASSAESSGNTIY
>TRBV20-1
SARMTDTQY
>TRBV30
AWRRSGYSNQPQH
>TRBV20-1
SADVGETQY
>TRBV4-1
ASSQGRGPDEQY
>TRBV3-1
ASSLNGGAEQF
>TRBV11-2
ASWGGESYEQY
>TRBV6-5
ASSYPGTSGGNEQF
>TRBV7-2
ASSLEPRITDTQY
>TRBV11-1
ASSLLGSRTDTQY
>TRBV6-2/TRBV6-3
ASSPSGSSYNEQF
>TRBV28
ASSLGFADQPQH
>TRBV11-2
ASSFGQGPAYEQY
>TRBV28
ASSLLTGHAY